This TCR beta chain was documented in a study of cytomegalovirus exposure and HLA in healthy donors. Sequencing was performed with immunoSEQ multiplex PCR; in TCRdb, only in-frame clones are kept and a portion is missing. The sample carries around 63,000 clones, roughly 90% recorded once. Concerning this clone: Its matching antigen is unknown. At one end the junction does not follow the germline gene, possibly because of a read error.

Study observations and caveats: Rarity characterized most TCR sequences, yet some public TCRs appeared in many donors. A few CMV-associated chains were confirmed in vitro to be specific for CMV antigens.

The CDR3 is made up of 15 amino acids. Germline V gives CDR1 MNHEY, CDR2 SVGAGI. The V call is TRBV6-5, the J call TRBJ1-2; 8 positions agree with TRBD1. The receptor was isolated from a woman under 30 in good health and CMV-seronegative. The sequenced sample was PBMCs. CDR3 sequence: CASSYSRTGSYRYTF. The CDR3 bases are TGTGCCAGCAGTTACTCGAGGACAGGGTCCTATCGCTACACCTTC.